Sequencing of this T cell receptor beta chain was carried out in a study of tumor-infiltrating lymphocytes in oesophageal squamous cell carcinoma. Using its own MiXCR run on the PCR reads, TCRdb lists one record per CDR3 protein. The sample lists fewer than 15,000 distinct CDR3 sequences, 51% occurring once. Turning to this clonotype: This may arise from a read error, as a much more abundant clone is one base away.

Material: blood. This receptor was identified in a female donor with esophageal squamous cell carcinoma.

The CDR3 sequence is CASSFLTGDSYNEQYF. The CDR3 DNA follows: TGTGCCAGCAGCTTTTTAACGGGAGACTCCTACAATGAGCAGTACTTC. V and J are TRBV7-6 and TRBJ2-1; possibly TRBD2 for D (6 bases). With the DNA end fitting TRBJ2-7 better, the J assignment may be wrong. CDR1 SGHVS and CDR2 FNYEAQ come from the germline V gene. There are 16 residues in the CDR3.